These T cell receptor beta chains were read from a single sample in a study of shared clonotypes between healthy human individuals. This table comes from immunoSEQ multiplex PCR, and its TCRdb copy is limited to in-frame clones, with some not included. The sample has 100,000 or so clones, less than 80% seen once; the top ten hold more than 20%. The sample taken for sequencing was memory CD8+ T cells sorted from blood. Receptor source: a woman aged 25 to 45 in good health. The CDR3 runs from the conserved cysteine through the conserved F or W. Fields, in order: J gene, clone size, D gene, V gene, CDR3 protein, CDR3 DNA. A D gene is named only where the DNA matches it firmly. Clone size, where shown, is once, few, many, or a class for clones that have expanded.

TRBJ2-5	NA	NA	TRBV28	CASSIKGTQYF	TGTGCCAGCAGTATTAAGGGGACCCAGTACTTC
TRBJ2-5	NA	NA	TRBV9	CASSVAGVEETQYF	TGTGCCAGCAGCGTAGCGGGGGTAGAAGAGACCCAGTACTTC
TRBJ2-6	few	TRBD2	TRBV7-6	CASSLTPSGTSLSGANVLTF	TGTGCCAGCAGTTTGACCCCTTCCGGGACTAGCCTCTCTGGGGCCAACGTCCTGACTTTC
TRBJ2-7	NA	TRBD1	TRBV19	CASSISTGYKNEQYF	TGTGCCAGTAGTATATCGACAGGGTACAAGAACGAGCAGTACTTC
TRBJ2-3	NA	NA	TRBV6-4	CASSVEGGSTDTQYF	TGTGCCAGCAGTGTTGAGGGAGGCAGTACAGATACGCAGTATTTT
TRBJ2-7	NA	TRBD2	TRBV27	CASSLSVFSGRGHEQYF	TGTGCCAGCAGTTTATCCGTCTTTAGCGGGAGGGGCCACGAGCAGTACTTC
TRBJ1-2	NA	NA	TRBV27	CASKRDEDLYGYTF	TGTGCCAGCAAAAGAGACGAGGACCTCTATGGCTACACCTTC
TRBJ1-2	NA	NA	TRBV19	CASTKTQFGYTF	TGTGCCAGTACCAAGACACAGTTTGGCTACACCTTC
TRBJ2-2	NA	TRBD1	TRBV6-4	CASSEQDRMTGELFF	TGTGCCAGCAGTGAACAGGACAGGATGACCGGGGAGCTGTTTTTT
TRBJ2-1	NA	NA	TRBV7-9	CASSLALARGSYNEQFF	TGTGCCAGCAGCTTAGCATTAGCTAGGGGCTCCTACAATGAGCAGTTCTTC